This TCR beta chain was captured in a study of T cells in Graves' hyperthyroidism and ophthalmopathy. The TCR beta CDR3 regions underwent amplification using RNA transcripts as the source. In the first-round RT-PCR of the TCR CDR3, the HTBI primer set was used. TCRdb fed the multiplex PCR reads into MiXCR, producing one record per CDR3 protein. The sample yields a few hundred thousand distinct CDR3 sequences, 35% to 55% seen once. A note on this clonotype: No antigen is known for it.

Study conclusions and caveats: Most expanded thyroid clonotypes above 0.001 also appeared in blood.

CDR1 and CDR2 (germline): SEHNR, FQNEAQ (reference sequence). V dropped 6 bases and J dropped 3 bases, with 9 bases sitting between them. This CDR3 has 12 residues. This chain joins TRBV7-9 and TRBJ2-7; D remains unclear. The sample comprised peripheral blood or thyroid tissue (not recorded which). The receptor's source is an adult woman with Graves' disease, either hyperthyroidism or ophthalmopathy (not recorded which). This CDR3 is CASRGIGYEQYF. CDR3 in DNA: TGTGCCAGCAGGGGTATAGGCTACGAGCAGTACTTC.